This T cell receptor beta chain came from a study of T cell repertoires and HLA-DP antigens. Turning to the study itself: DNA input averaged around 200 ng in sorted CD137+CD4+ and roughly 1,300 ng in pre-culture CD4+.

Average purity of the negatively selected CD4+ T cells was just under 98%. CD4+ T cells were isolated untouched, roughly 98% pure. Regarding this clone: Its antigen is currently unknown.

Amplification used primers for 54 TRBV and 13 TRBJ segments. Some clones are missing from TCRdb's copy, which holds only in-frame ones; the method was immunoSEQ multiplex PCR. The sample includes some 110,000 clones, nearly 95% of them seen just once. V lost 6 bases to trimming and J lost 2 bases; unmatched junction nucleotides: 16. Germline loops: CDR1 WNHNN, CDR2 SYGVQD (reference sequence). The CDR3 consists of 18 residues. Source material: CD4+ T cells from PBMCs. J is TRBJ2-7 and V is TRBV10-1, with 10 bases aligning to TRBD2. The TCR sequence derives from a woman aged 18-29 years in good health and CMV-seronegative. The CDR3 region is CASSPTRGKTSGTYEQYF. The CDR3 nucleotides read TGCGCCAGCAGCCCAACGAGGGGGAAAACTAGCGGGACCTACGAGCAGTACTTC.